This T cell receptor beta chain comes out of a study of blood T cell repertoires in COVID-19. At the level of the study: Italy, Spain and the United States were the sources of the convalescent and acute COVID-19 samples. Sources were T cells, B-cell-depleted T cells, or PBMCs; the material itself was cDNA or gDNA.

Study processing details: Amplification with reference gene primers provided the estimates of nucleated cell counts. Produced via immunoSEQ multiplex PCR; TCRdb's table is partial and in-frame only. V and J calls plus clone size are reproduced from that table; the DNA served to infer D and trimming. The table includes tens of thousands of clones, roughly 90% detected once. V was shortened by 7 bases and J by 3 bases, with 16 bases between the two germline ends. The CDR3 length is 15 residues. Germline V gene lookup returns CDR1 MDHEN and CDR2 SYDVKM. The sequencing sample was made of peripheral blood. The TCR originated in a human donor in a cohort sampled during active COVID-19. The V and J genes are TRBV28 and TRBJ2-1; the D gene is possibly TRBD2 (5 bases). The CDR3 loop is CASTPQSSGYNEQFF. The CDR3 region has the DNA TGTGCCAGCACGCCTCAGTCCAGCGGCTACAATGAGCAGTTCTTC.